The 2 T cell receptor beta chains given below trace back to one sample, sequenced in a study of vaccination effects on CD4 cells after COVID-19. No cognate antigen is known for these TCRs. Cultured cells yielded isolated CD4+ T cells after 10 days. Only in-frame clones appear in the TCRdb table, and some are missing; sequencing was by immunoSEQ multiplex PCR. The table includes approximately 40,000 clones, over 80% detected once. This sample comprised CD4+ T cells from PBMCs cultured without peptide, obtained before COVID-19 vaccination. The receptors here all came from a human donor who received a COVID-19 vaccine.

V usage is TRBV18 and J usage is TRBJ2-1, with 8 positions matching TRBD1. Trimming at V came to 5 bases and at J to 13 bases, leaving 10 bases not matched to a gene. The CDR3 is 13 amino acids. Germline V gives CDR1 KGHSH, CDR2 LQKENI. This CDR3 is CASSEGTGLGQFF. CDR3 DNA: TGTGCCAGCTCAGAAGGGACAGGTCTGGGCCAGTTCTTC.

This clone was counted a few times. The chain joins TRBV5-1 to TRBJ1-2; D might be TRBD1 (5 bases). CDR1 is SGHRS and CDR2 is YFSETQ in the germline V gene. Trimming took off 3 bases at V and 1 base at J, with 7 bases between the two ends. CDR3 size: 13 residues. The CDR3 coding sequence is TGCGCCAGCAGCTCGACAGTTAACTATGGCTACACCTTC. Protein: CASSSTVNYGYTF.